These 31 T cell receptor beta chains were all obtained from the same sample, sequenced in a study of shared clonotypes between healthy human individuals. CD8 cells classed as naive were CD45RO-negative and positively selected for CCR7, excluding terminally differentiated effector memory CD45RA+ cells. TCRdb's copy holds only in-frame clones and misses some; the assay was immunoSEQ multiplex PCR. The sample has some 1,900,000 clones; approximately 94% are singletons. Sequenced input: naive CD8+ T cells sorted from blood. The receptors stem from a man between 18 and 35 years old in good health.

This rearrangement joins TRBV6-1 to TRBJ2-7; 7 bases agree with TRBD2. This CDR3 contains 15 residues. The junction had 13 bases not matched to a gene; V was cut back by 6 bases and J by 5 bases. Per the germline V gene, CDR1 is MNHNS and CDR2 is SASEGT. Here the CDR3 DNA reads TGTGCCAGCAGGCCCGCCCGGGGGGAGGGAAACGAGCAGTACTTC. Translation gives CASRPARGEGNEQYF.

The V gene is TRBV2, the J gene TRBJ2-7; 7 bases match TRBD1. Germline lookup yields CDR1 SNHLY and CDR2 FYNNEI. The CDR3 has 13 amino acids. After removal of 4 bases from V and 3 bases from J, the junction contained 3 bases not matched to a gene. The DNA of the CDR3 is TGTGCCAGCAGTGTAGGGGGCTTCTACGAGCAGTACTTC. Its protein product is CASSVGGFYEQYF.

This chain uses TRBV7-9 with TRBJ1-4, with a weak D call TRBD1 (6 bases). V shed 4 bases and J shed 6 bases, with 12 bases lying between them. CDR3 size: 14 residues. Germline CDR1 reads SEHNR; CDR2 reads FQNEAQ (reference sequence). The CDR3 DNA reads as TGTGCCAGCAGCTCGGGAAGGGGGGATGAAAAACTGTTTTTT. It encodes CASSSGRGDEKLFF.

The sample holds one count of this clone. V usage is TRBV13 and J usage is TRBJ2-7; TRBD2 matches at 9 bases. After removal of 3 bases from V and 0 bases from J, the junction contained 6 bases not matched to a gene. The CDR3 sequence is 16 residues long. Per the germline V gene, CDR1 is PRHDT and CDR2 is FYEKMQ (reference sequence). Written as DNA, the CDR3 is TGTGCCAGCAGCTTTTGGGCGGGAGGGTTCTCCTACGAGCAGTACTTC. The encoded protein is CASSFWAGGFSYEQYF.

V usage is TRBV30 and J usage is TRBJ1-2; D remains unclear. The CDR3 sequence is 12 residues long. The V end was cut by 4 bases, the J end by 8 bases, with 14 bases between. The germline V gene has CDR1 GTSNPN and CDR2 SVGIG (reference sequence). The CDR3 reads CAWTSNGEGYTF. The CDR3 DNA is TGTGCCTGGACCTCGAATGGGGAGGGCTACACCTTC.

This chain links TRBV18 with TRBJ2-6, with a possible D match to TRBD1 (7 bases). This CDR3 comprises 18 residues. The V gene lost 6 bases and the J gene lost 3 bases, with 21 bases spanning the gap. The germline V gene has CDR1 KGHSH and CDR2 LQKENI. The CDR3 DNA reads TGTGCCAGCTCGCCAGGGGGGACCCTGATGGGTGGGGCCAACGTCCTGACTTTC. It encodes CASSPGGTLMGGANVLTF.

This chain connects TRBV9 to TRBJ1-1; D is uncertain. V was pared by 3 bases and J by 6 bases, with 6 bases between. Germline CDR1 and CDR2: SGDLS and YYNGEE. The CDR3 covers 11 residues. The DNA of the CDR3 is TGTGCCAGCAGCGCCCCTCCTGAAGCTTTCTTT. Amino acid sequence: CASSAPPEAFF.

The chain couples TRBV6-5 to TRBJ2-3; 10 nucleotides align to TRBD2. The CDR3 is 16 residues long. The junction had 2 bases not matched to a gene; V was cut back by 2 bases and J by 0 bases. Germline V lookup: CDR1 MNHEY, CDR2 SVGAGI. The CDR3 region is CASSYLAGASTDTQYF. As DNA, the CDR3 is TGTGCCAGCAGTTACCTAGCGGGGGCTAGCACAGATACGCAGTATTTT.

A single count supports this clone. Other DNA sequences in this sample translate to the same CDR3. The chain has TRBV5-6 and TRBJ2-7, with D perhaps TRBD2 (5 bases). Germline V gives CDR1 SGHDT, CDR2 YYEEEE. The CDR3 covers 13 residues. Trimming left V 4 bases short and J 0 bases short, with 8 bases between. The CDR3 sequence: CASSPEASYEQYF. For the CDR3, the DNA is TGTGCCAGCAGCCCGGAGGCCTCCTACGAGCAGTACTTC.

The V call is TRBV7-3, the J call TRBJ2-5, with 13 bases aligning to TRBD2. The germline V gene has CDR1 SGHTA and CDR2 FQGTGA. The CDR3 covers 15 residues. V shed 5 bases and J 4 bases; nucleotides not matched to a gene: 4. The CDR3 DNA is TGTGCCAGCAGCCCTACTAGCGGGGGGGCAGAGACCCAGTACTTC. It yields the protein CASSPTSGGAETQYF. Full variable domain (outside the CDR3, taken from reference TRBV7-3 and TRBJ2-5): GAGVSQTPSNKVTEKGKYVELRCDPISGHTALYWYRQSLGQGPEFLIYFQGTGAADDSGLPNDRFFAVRPEGSVSTLKIQRTERGDSAVYLCASSPTSGGAETQYFGPGTRLLVL.

This chain connects TRBV6-6 to TRBJ1-5; D is possibly TRBD1 (6 bases). CDR3 length equals 14 residues. CDR1 and CDR2 from the germline V gene are MNHNY and SVGAGI (reference sequence). The V and J ends lost 5 bases and 6 bases respectively, with 14 bases between them. CDR3 coding DNA: TGTGCCAGCAGTGATGGACAGCTCGGTCAGCCCCAGCATTTT. Encoded protein: CASSDGQLGQPQHF.

CDR3 protein: CASSEGTNQETQYF. The CDR3 nucleotides are TGCGCCAGCAGTGAAGGGACTAACCAAGAGACCCAGTACTTC. This chain uses TRBV10-2 with TRBJ2-5; 7 nucleotides match TRBD2. The CDR3 has 14 residues. Germline V gives CDR1 WSHSY, CDR2 SAAADI. Trimming removed 3 bases from V and 0 bases from J; junction bases left unmatched: 1.

V usage is TRBV14 and J usage is TRBJ2-3; D possibly uses TRBD1 or TRBD2 (5 bases each). This CDR3 comprises 15 residues. Germline CDR1 is SGHDN and CDR2 is FVKESK. The V and J ends lost 4 bases and 1 base respectively, with 12 bases between them. The CDR3 region has the DNA TGTGCCAGCAGCCCCCTAATGGGGGGCACAGATACGCAGTATTTT. Translating gives CASSPLMGGTDTQYF. The whole variable domain, remainder taken from reference TRBV14 and TRBJ2-3, is EAGVTQFPSHSVIEKGQTVTLRCDPISGHDNLYWYRRVMGKEIKFLLHFVKESKQDESGMPNNRFLAERTGGTYSTLKVQPAELEDSGVYFCASSPLMGGTDTQYFGPGTRLTVL.

The chain is built from TRBV12-5 and TRBJ1-5; the D is unclear. The CDR3 consists of 16 residues. Germline CDR1 is LGHNT and CDR2 is FRNRAP. Trimming removed 0 bases from V and 0 bases from J, with 9 bases in between. CDR3 loop: CASGLVPGSSNQPQHF. CDR3 nucleotide sequence: TGTGCTAGTGGTTTGGTCCCCGGATCTAGCAATCAGCCCCAGCATTTT.

The V and J genes are TRBV6-1 and TRBJ2-5; no definite D call. Per germline, CDR1 MNHNS and CDR2 SASEGT. This CDR3 comprises 14 residues. V was shortened by 3 bases and J by 0 bases, with 8 bases between the two germline ends. This CDR3 reads CASSERRDQETQYF. In nucleotides, the CDR3 is TGTGCCAGCAGTGAGAGACGGGACCAAGAGACCCAGTACTTC.

This chain links TRBV28 with TRBJ1-2, with TRBD1 identical over 9 bases. Germline V gene lookup returns CDR1 MDHEN and CDR2 SYDVKM. V lost 4 bases and J lost 6; bases outside the gene matches: 6. This CDR3 contains 14 residues. The CDR3 sequence: CASSSTGTGNGYTF. The CDR3 DNA is TGTGCCAGCAGTTCAACCGGGACAGGGAATGGCTACACCTTC.

The chain employs TRBV4-1 and TRBJ2-2, with D hard to call. CDR1 is MGHRA, CDR2 YSYEKL, per germline. The CDR3 has 17 amino acids. The V end was cut by 4 bases, the J end by 1 base, with 16 bases between. CDR3 in DNA: TGCGCCAGCAGCCCCGAATCCCGGACCATGAACACCGGGGAGCTGTTTTTT. This encodes CASSPESRTMNTGELFF.

The chain recombines TRBV30 with TRBJ1-6; 7 bases align to TRBD1. The CDR3 extends over 16 amino acids. Germline CDR1 GTSNPN, CDR2 SVGIG (reference sequence). J gave up 4 bases and V 6 bases, and 12 bases lay outside the gene matches. This CDR3 is CACGTDGIGYNSPLHF. Written as DNA, the CDR3 is TGTGCCTGTGGGACAGACGGGATCGGGTATAATTCACCCCTCCACTTT.

The gene calls are TRBV2 and TRBJ2-2; weak D call: TRBD2 (5 bases). The CDR3 length is 18 residues. Germline CDR1 SNHLY, CDR2 FYNNEI. The V end was cut by 4 bases, the J end by 5 bases, with 23 bases between. The CDR3: CASSASGYSTTGTGELFF. CDR3 coding DNA: TGTGCCAGCAGTGCCTCCGGTTATAGTACGACGGGGACCGGGGAGCTGTTTTTT.

Only one count was recorded for this clone. V usage is TRBV25-1 and J usage is TRBJ2-3, with unresolved D. The CDR3 sequence is 10 residues long. The V end lost 0 bases, the J end lost 8 bases, and 0 bases lay between the germline ends. Per germline, CDR1 MGHDK and CDR2 SYGVNS. CDR3 DNA sequence: TGTGCCAGCAGTGAATATACGCAGTATTTT. It is translated as CASSEYTQYF.

J is TRBJ1-1 and V is TRBV28; D is unclear. Germline CDR1 reads MDHEN; CDR2 reads SYDVKM. Trimming pared 5 bases from V and 1 base from J, leaving 11 bases between. The CDR3 runs to 14 residues. In DNA, the CDR3 is TGTGCCAGCAGTCACGGTAGTTCGAACACTGAAGCTTTCTTT. The encoded protein is CASSHGSSNTEAFF.

The chain is built from TRBV28 and TRBJ2-4, with D possibly matching TRBD2 (6 bases). Germline CDR1 reads MDHEN; CDR2 reads SYDVKM. V lost 3 bases to trimming and J lost 0 bases, with 12 bases between them. CDR3 size: 16 residues. The CDR3 protein is CASSFSGDRAKNIQYF. The CDR3, as DNA: TGTGCCAGCAGTTTCTCGGGGGATCGAGCCAAAAACATTCAGTACTTC.

V usage is TRBV27 and J usage is TRBJ1-2; 7 bases line up with TRBD1. The CDR3 loop spans 13 amino acids. V lost 6 bases and J lost 6; bases outside the gene matches: 7. CDR1 and CDR2 (germline): MNHEY, SMNVEV (reference sequence). CDR3 coding DNA: TGTGCCAGCAGCTCCACAGGGGTGGATGGCTACACCTTC. It encodes CASSSTGVDGYTF.

V gene TRBV9 combines with J gene TRBJ2-7; D gene uncertain. The germline V and J ends were trimmed by 4 bases and 0 bases, with 17 bases remaining between them. The CDR3 runs to 16 residues. CDR1 is SGDLS, CDR2 YYNGEE, per germline. The CDR3: CASSPRPDFLSYEQYF. In DNA form, the CDR3 reads TGTGCCAGCAGCCCCCGACCCGACTTCCTCTCCTACGAGCAGTACTTC.

V gene TRBV21-1 combines with J gene TRBJ1-3; the DNA was not compared with TRBD1, the D call given in the table. TRBV21-1 is a pseudogene segment. The CDR3 is made up of 16 amino acids. The CDR3 reads CASSSGQAGTGNTIYF. The CDR3 region has the DNA TGTGCCAGCAGCTCCGGACAGGCTGGGACGGGAAACACCATATATTTT.

V and J are TRBV7-6 and TRBJ2-3; D ambiguous. V gave up 0 bases and J gave up 2 bases, with 6 bases separating them. There are 14 residues in the CDR3. Germline loops: CDR1 SGHVS, CDR2 FNYEAQ. Written as DNA, the CDR3 is TGTGCCAGCAGCTTAGCACCAAACACAGATACGCAGTATTTT. Protein sequence: CASSLAPNTDTQYF.

This chain joins TRBV30 and TRBJ1-1; D uncertain. Germline V gene lookup returns CDR1 GTSNPN and CDR2 SVGIG (reference sequence). This CDR3 region has 11 residues. The germline V and J ends were trimmed by 2 bases and 8 bases, with 9 bases remaining between them. This chain's CDR3 is CAWSKDLEAFF. CDR3 bases: TGTGCCTGGAGTAAAGATTTAGAAGCTTTCTTT. Filled out from reference TRBV30 and TRBJ1-1, the complete variable domain reads SQTIHQWPATLVQPVGSPLSLECTVEGTSNPNLYWYRQAAGRGLQLLFYSVGIGQISSEVPQNLSASRPQDRQFILSSKKLLLSDSGFYLCAWSKDLEAFFGQGTRLTVV.

A single count supports this clone. The same CDR3 arises from other DNA sequences in this sample as well. The CDR3 is CASSYGGGDEQFF. CDR3 in DNA: TGTGCCAGCAGTTACGGAGGGGGGGATGAGCAGTTCTTC. V usage is TRBV6-5 and J usage is TRBJ2-1; maybe TRBD2 (7 bases). Germline loops: CDR1 MNHEY, CDR2 SVGAGI. The length of the CDR3 is 13 residues. Trimming took 2 bases from V and 8 from J, leaving 10 bases between them.

The chain recombines TRBV28 with TRBJ2-3; TRBD2 matches 12 bases. The trim removed 7 bases at V and 2 bases at J, leaving 16 bases unmatched. The germline CDR1 and CDR2 sequences are MDHEN and SYDVKM. The CDR3 is 19 amino acids. CDR3 coding DNA: TGTGCCAGCAATGGGGGTTTGACTAGCGGGGGCGAATACACAGATACGCAGTATTTT. It specifies CASNGGLTSGGEYTDTQYF.

The genes are TRBV27 and TRBJ1-6; TRBD1 matches at 7 bases. CDR3 length equals 14 residues. Germline loops: CDR1 MNHEY, CDR2 SMNVEV (reference sequence). V gave up 4 bases and J gave up 7 bases; unmatched junction bases: 4. The CDR3 is CASSSGQPNSPLHF. CDR3 nucleotide sequence: TGTGCCAGCAGTTCGGGACAGCCAAATTCACCCCTCCACTTT.

Note on this clone: This CDR3 is also generated by other DNA sequences in the sample. The CDR3 is CASSFGGAYNEQFF. CDR3 nucleotides: TGTGCCAGCAGTTTTGGGGGGGCCTACAATGAGCAGTTCTTC. This chain uses TRBV27 with TRBJ2-1, with 7 bases aligning to TRBD2. The CDR3 is 14 amino acids. V shed 3 bases and J 2 bases; nucleotides not matched to a gene: 1. Germline V gene data show CDR1 as MNHEY and CDR2 as SMNVEV (reference sequence).